Below, 17 T cell receptor beta chains from the same sample are listed, as sequenced in a study of T cell responses to AZD1222 COVID-19 vaccine. Clones were read by immunoSEQ multiplex PCR, and TCRdb kept only the in-frame ones, dropping some. Of about 140,000 clones detected, about 93% appear once; the ten largest clones hold roughly 7%. This sample comprised peripheral blood, obtained 28 days after the second AZD1222 dose. The receptors shown here come from an adult who received the AZD1222 COVID-19 vaccine.

V gene TRBV10-3 combines with J gene TRBJ2-3; D is perhaps TRBD2 (6 bases). CDR1 is ENHRY and CDR2 is SYGVKD in the germline V gene. With 6 bases removed from V and 1 base from J, the gap between germline ends came to 17 bases. The CDR3 covers 16 residues. The DNA of the CDR3 is TGTGCCATCAGGACCGGGACTGGGGCTGGCACAGATACGCAGTATTTT. Its translation is CAIRTGTGAGTDTQYF.

V gene TRBV12-3 or TRBV12-4 combines with J gene TRBJ2-2, with unresolved D. This CDR3 has 11 amino acids. V lost 5 bases, J lost 9 bases, and 7 bases lay in between. The CDR3 is CASSLVRELFF. CDR3 coding DNA: TGTGCCAGCAGTCTTGTTCGGGAGCTGTTTTTT.

This clone was observed a handful of times. The chain is built from TRBV2 and TRBJ1-1; D remains unclear. Germline V lookup: CDR1 SNHLY, CDR2 FYNNEI. The CDR3 covers 16 residues. The ends were cut back, 8 bases at V and 0 bases at J, with 19 bases in the middle. Here the CDR3 reads CASDTVGRQMNTEAFF. DNA of the CDR3: TGTGCCAGCGATACGGTCGGTAGACAAATGAACACTGAAGCTTTCTTT.

V gene TRBV11-3 combines with J gene TRBJ2-1, with TRBD1 matching 7 bases. Germline V CDR1 and CDR2: SGHNT, YENEEA. This CDR3 region has 16 residues. V lost 3 bases to trimming and J lost 6 bases; unmatched junction nucleotides: 11. The CDR3 DNA reads as TGTGCCAGCAGCTTTGGGTACAGGGGCCTATCCAATGAGCAGTTCTTC. Its protein product is CASSFGYRGLSNEQFF.

This chain connects TRBV2 to TRBJ2-1, with 8 bases lining up with TRBD1. Germline V gene sequence: CDR1 SNHLY, CDR2 FYNNEI. V dropped 6 bases and J dropped 5; count of bases not matched to a gene: 9. The CDR3 has 15 residues. The CDR3 DNA reads as TGTGCCAGCAGGGTCGACAGGGGTGGGAACAATGAGCAGTTCTTC. This encodes CASRVDRGGNNEQFF.

V and J are TRBV7-2 and TRBJ1-5; D perhaps matches TRBD1 (5 bases). The CDR3 runs to 17 residues. The germline CDR1 and CDR2 sequences are SGHTA and FQGNSA. V lost 5 bases and J lost 5, with 22 bases in between. CDR3 DNA sequence: TGTGCCAGCAGCCAAACCTTCGGCAGGGTTCAGGATCAGCCCCAGCATTTT. It yields the protein CASSQTFGRVQDQPQHF.

This chain uses TRBV11-3 with TRBJ1-2; D gene ambiguous. V was trimmed by 8 bases and J by 1 base, leaving 14 bases between them. CDR3 length: 14 residues. Germline V gives CDR1 SGHNT, CDR2 YENEEA. The CDR3 reads CASSPGRFNYGYTF. The DNA for the CDR3 is TGTGCCAGCTCGCCCGGCAGATTTAACTATGGCTACACCTTC.

This rearrangement joins TRBV6-2 or TRBV6-3 to TRBJ2-7; 10 nucleotides agree with TRBD2. V was pared by 1 base and J by 4 bases, with 10 bases of the junction left unmatched. The CDR3 contains 17 residues. Germline-derived CDR1 and CDR2 are MNHEY and SVGEGT. The CDR3 sequence is CASSYWTSGLEVYEQYF. CDR3 bases: TGTGCCAGCAGTTACTGGACTAGCGGTCTCGAAGTTTACGAGCAGTACTTC.

The J gene is TRBJ1-6, the V gene TRBV4-1; D is unresolved. The V gene's germline CDR1 is MGHRA and CDR2 YSYEKL. Trimming removed 1 base at V and 11 bases at J, with 6 bases between. CDR3 length: 12 amino acids. The CDR3 nucleotides are TGCGCCAGCAGCCAAGGAGCGACACCCCTCCACTTT. The encoded protein is CASSQGATPLHF.

About this clone itself: The same CDR3 is also encoded by other DNA sequences in this sample. This chain joins TRBV6-4 and TRBJ2-2, with 10 bases that match TRBD1. Trimming cost V 3 bases and J 3 bases; bases outside gene matches: 1. The germline V gene has CDR1 MRHNA and CDR2 SNTAGT. This CDR3 is built from 15 residues. CDR3 in amino acids: CASSDGQGDTGELFF. For the CDR3, the DNA is TGTGCCAGCAGTGATGGACAGGGGGACACCGGGGAGCTGTTTTTT.

In nucleotides, the CDR3 is TGCGCCAGCAGCTTGCTGAGATCAACTTACTCTGGGGCCAACGTCCTGACTTTC. It specifies CASSLLRSTYSGANVLTF. The V call is TRBV5-1, the J call TRBJ2-6; D gene ambiguous. The CDR3 extends over 18 amino acids. V lost 1 base and J lost 0, with 14 bases in between. CDR1 is SGHRS and CDR2 is YFSETQ in the germline V gene.

This clone was seen once. The chain links TRBV24-1 to TRBJ2-1; no firm D call. This CDR3 contains 13 residues. Germline CDR1 and CDR2: KGHDR and SFDVKD. Trimming took 0 bases from V and 10 from J, leaving 9 bases between them. CDR3 in amino acids: CATSDLVGREQFF. CDR3 nucleotide sequence: TGTGCCACCAGTGATTTGGTAGGGCGAGAGCAGTTCTTC.

This clone has just one count. The chain recombines TRBV6-5 with TRBJ2-3, with D possibly matching TRBD2 (6 bases). This CDR3 has 12 residues. Trimming took off 8 bases at V and 3 bases at J, with 9 bases between the two ends. CDR1 MNHEY and CDR2 SVGAGI come from the germline V gene. CDR3 in amino acids: CASARGTDTQYF. In DNA form, the CDR3 reads TGTGCCAGCGCACGGGGGACAGATACGCAGTATTTT.

The chain is built from TRBV28 and TRBJ1-6, with D perhaps matching TRBD1 (5 bases). CDR3 length: 12 amino acids. With 3 bases removed from V and 14 bases from J, the gap between germline ends came to 11 bases. Germline-derived CDR1 and CDR2 are MDHEN and SYDVKM. The CDR3 loop is CASSLGPDTLHF. The CDR3 DNA reads TGTGCCAGCAGTTTGGGGCCGGACACCCTCCACTTT.

The gene calls are TRBV5-4 and TRBJ2-3; tentatively, D is TRBD2 (6 bases). Germline V gene lookup returns CDR1 SGHNT and CDR2 YYREEE (reference sequence). The CDR3 is 16 amino acids. Trimming took off 2 bases at V and 2 bases at J, with 15 bases between the two ends. CDR3 in DNA: TGTGCCAGCAGCTTAGAGGAGGGACTCTCCACAGATACGCAGTATTTT. Translating gives CASSLEEGLSTDTQYF.

This rearrangement joins TRBV2 to TRBJ1-1, with D possibly being TRBD1 (5 bases). The ends were cut back, 3 bases at V and 10 bases at J, with 15 bases in the middle. Per germline, CDR1 SNHLY and CDR2 FYNNEI. This CDR3 is built from 13 residues. Here the CDR3 reads CASSDTPGPRAFF. The CDR3 coding sequence is TGTGCCAGCAGTGATACTCCGGGACCAAGAGCTTTCTTT.

The CDR3 loop is CASSLTSGATDTQYF. CDR3 DNA sequence: TGTGCCAGCAGCTTGACTAGCGGGGCCACAGATACGCAGTATTTT. The chain has TRBV7-2 and TRBJ2-3; 11 positions match TRBD2. J lost 2 bases, V lost 3 bases, and 1 base had no gene match. Germline V lookup: CDR1 SGHTA, CDR2 FQGNSA. The CDR3 consists of 15 residues.